This note documents a single TCR beta chain sequence. TCRdb's table, derived via immunoSEQ multiplex PCR, lists solely in-frame clones and lacks some. The data contain about 14,000 clones, 75% to 90% of them singletons. The data are from a study of OX40 agonist ivuxolimab in advanced cancers. Germline V gives CDR1 LNHDA, CDR2 SQIVND (reference sequence). V shed 2 bases, J shed 6 bases, and the junction held 2 bases outside the gene matches. This CDR3 spans 14 amino acids. Sequences were derived from CD4+ or CD8+ T cells sorted from blood, sampled in a trial of the OX40 agonist ivuxolimab. The sequence came from an adult with an advanced solid tumor such as melanoma, head and neck, liver or kidney cancer. The rearrangement uses TRBV19 and TRBJ2-3, with TRBD2 matching over 10 bases. CDR3 sequence (DNA): TGTGCCAGTAGTATACCTAGCGGGAGTGATACGCAGTATTTT. Translating it yields CASSIPSGSDTQYF.